This T cell receptor beta chain was captured by sequencing in a study of CD8 T cells in Susac syndrome. With random hexamers, reverse transcription was performed on about 0.5 to 1 ug of RNA. TCRdb re-called the immunoSEQ multiplex PCR reads with MiXCR, one entry per CDR3 protein. The top ten hold roughly 0.072% of the sample, which has about 250,000 distinct CDR3 sequences, approximately 92% seen once. The V end lost 0 bases, the J end lost 2 bases, and 14 bases lay between the germline ends. The CDR3 runs to 16 residues. Germline CDR1 and CDR2: SGHDT and YYEEEE. It was treatment-naive patients with stable or active relapsing-remitting disease who made up the multiple sclerosis controls. Negative isolation yielded CD4+ and CD8+ T cells, and FACS enriched TEMRA cells. This clonotype was observed a single time.

The chain uses TRBV5-6 and TRBJ1-1; D may be TRBD1 (6 bases). This clonotype was sampled from a human donor with multiple sclerosis. Sequencing was carried out using CD4+ T cells from PBMCs. The CDR3 nucleotides read TGTGCCAGCAGCTTGGATGGGGGGCTTTTCAACACTGAAGCTTTCTTT. Translation gives CASSLDGGLFNTEAFF.